The following is a T cell receptor (beta chain) sequence with its context. The entry originates in a study of blood T cell repertoires in COVID-19. Background on the study: PBMCs, B-cell-depleted T cells, or T cells provided the cDNA or gDNA that made up the material.

Authors' methods: Reference gene primer amplification yielded estimated nucleated cell counts. Method: immunoSEQ multiplex PCR; TCRdb's copy keeps in-frame clones and lacks some. V and J calls and clone size are given by that table; D and trimming were obtained from the DNA. The sample contains about 130,000 clones, over 70% of which appear only once. The CDR3 sequence is 13 residues long. Trimming took off 6 bases at V and 3 bases at J, with 11 bases between the two ends. CDR1 and CDR2 from the germline V gene are MNHEY and SMNVEV (reference sequence). Sequenced input: peripheral blood. This clonotype was obtained from a man aged 45 to 65 with active COVID-19. The rearrangement uses TRBV27 and TRBJ1-2, with D unresolved. The CDR3 is CASRAEADYGYTF. DNA for the CDR3: TGTGCCAGCAGGGCCGAGGCGGACTATGGCTACACCTTC.